The present entry profiles one T cell receptor beta chain with its context. The CDR3 length is 15 residues. Trimming removed 3 bases at V and 6 bases at J, with 16 bases between. Looked up from germline, CDR1 is SGHKS and CDR2 is YYEKEE (reference sequence). The data originate from a study of T cell changes during pregnancy in multiple sclerosis. Using immunoSEQ multiplex PCR, the repertoire was profiled, and TCRdb retains in-frame clones only, with some absent. The repertoire holds roughly 72,000 clones, with 85% to 95% as singletons. The receptor was isolated from a female donor with multiple sclerosis, enrolled in a pregnancy study. This sequence joins TRBV5-5 and TRBJ1-5; D is perhaps TRBD1 (5 bases). Specimen: CD4+ T cells from peripheral blood mononuclear cells, collected after pregnancy. CDR3 residues: CASSSGTAGSQPQHF. CDR3 nucleotides: TGTGCCAGCAGCTCCGGGACGGCCGGGAGTCAGCCCCAGCATTTT.